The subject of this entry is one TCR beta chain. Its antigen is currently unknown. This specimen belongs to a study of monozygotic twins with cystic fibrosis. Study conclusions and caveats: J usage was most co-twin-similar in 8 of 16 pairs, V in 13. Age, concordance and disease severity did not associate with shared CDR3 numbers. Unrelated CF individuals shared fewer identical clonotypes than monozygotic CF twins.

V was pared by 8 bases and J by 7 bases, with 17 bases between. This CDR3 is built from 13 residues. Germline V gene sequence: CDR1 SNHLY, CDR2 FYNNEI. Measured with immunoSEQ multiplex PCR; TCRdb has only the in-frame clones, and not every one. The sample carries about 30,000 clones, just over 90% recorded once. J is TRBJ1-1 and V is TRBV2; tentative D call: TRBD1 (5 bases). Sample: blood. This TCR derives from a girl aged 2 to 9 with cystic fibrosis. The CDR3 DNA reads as TGTGCCAGCGCGGGTGAGATCAGGGATGAAGCTTTCTTT. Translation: CASAGEIRDEAFF.